This TCR beta chain emerged from a study of OX40 agonist ivuxolimab in advanced cancers. Clones were read by immunoSEQ multiplex PCR, and TCRdb kept only the in-frame ones, dropping some. The sample holds about 26,000 clones, around 83% seen once. Blood was sampled at baseline, cycle 4 day 1, and cycle 7 day 1. The receptor's source is an adult with an advanced solid tumor such as melanoma, head and neck, liver or kidney cancer. This specimen consisted of CD4+ or CD8+ T cells sorted from blood, obtained in a trial of the OX40 agonist ivuxolimab.

The CDR3 here is CASSRTALSNQPQHF. In nucleotides, the CDR3 is TGCGCCAGCAGCCGGACAGCCCTTAGCAATCAGCCCCAGCATTTT. V gene TRBV4-1 combines with J gene TRBJ1-5; tentatively, D is TRBD1 (6 bases). The CDR3 loop spans 15 amino acids. Trimming cost V 4 bases and J 0 bases, with 10 bases left between them. Germline assignment: CDR1 MGHRA and CDR2 YSYEKL.